Below, 11 T cell receptor beta chains from the same sample are listed, as sequenced in a study of T cells in localized non-small cell lung cancer. Profiling relied on immunoSEQ multiplex PCR, and the TCRdb table lists in-frame clones only, not all of them. The repertoire consists of about 25,000 clones, with 88% occurring once and the leading ten covering 9.4%. The material was peripheral blood mononuclear cells, obtained before any cancer treatment. These receptors were taken from a woman aged 40-75 years with stage III lung adenocarcinoma.

This chain uses TRBV5-5 with TRBJ1-1; perhaps TRBD1 as D (5 bases). Germline assignment: CDR1 SGHKS and CDR2 YYEKEE (reference sequence). The V gene lost 0 bases and the J gene lost 0 bases, with 9 bases spanning the gap. This CDR3 has 15 amino acids. This chain's CDR3 is CASSLGGMLNTEAFF. In DNA form, the CDR3 reads TGTGCCAGCAGCTTGGGGGGGATGCTGAACACTGAAGCTTTCTTT.

The chain employs TRBV7-2 and TRBJ2-1; 14 nucleotides agree with TRBD2. The CDR3 is made up of 16 amino acids. V was clipped by 6 bases and J by 7 bases; unmatched bases: 8. Germline-derived CDR1 and CDR2 are SGHTA and FQGNSA. CDR3 in amino acids: CASRFPGLAGVNEQFF. The DNA of the CDR3 is TGTGCCAGCAGATTTCCGGGACTAGCGGGAGTTAATGAGCAGTTCTTC.

This clone came up once. The rearrangement uses TRBV4-3 and TRBJ2-3; 8 bases are a match to TRBD1. Germline V gene lookup returns CDR1 LGHNA and CDR2 YSLEER. Trimming took 0 bases from V and 6 from J; bases not matched to a gene: 14. The CDR3 loop spans 18 amino acids. Written as DNA, the CDR3 is TGCGCCAGCAGCCAAGACCCCAGGGGGCTCCTACAATCGGATACGCAGTATTTT. Its translation: CASSQDPRGLLQSDTQYF.

This clone was counted once. The chain carries TRBV10-3 and TRBJ2-3; 9 bases agree with TRBD2. This CDR3 contains 15 residues. After removal of 6 bases from V and 1 base from J, the junction contained 5 bases not matched to a gene. The germline gives CDR1 ENHRY, CDR2 SYGVKD. Here the CDR3 DNA reads TGTGCCATCAGGGAGCGACTAGCGGGCACAGATACGCAGTATTTT. It yields the protein CAIRERLAGTDTQYF.

The gene calls are TRBV30 and TRBJ2-5; D not certain. This CDR3 is built from 12 residues. Germline lookup yields CDR1 GTSNPN and CDR2 SVGIG (reference sequence). V dropped 8 bases and J dropped 5 bases, with 15 bases sitting between them. The CDR3 sequence is CALSKVAETQYF. As DNA, the CDR3 is TGTGCCCTATCTAAAGTCGCCGAGACCCAGTACTTC. Variable domain in full (rest from reference TRBV30 and TRBJ2-5): SQTIHQWPATLVQPVGSPLSLECTVEGTSNPNLYWYRQAAGRGLQLLFYSVGIGQISSEVPQNLSASRPQDRQFILSSKKLLLSDSGFYLCALSKVAETQYFGPGTRLLVL.

Points on this clone: A junction boundary mismatches the germline segment, possibly from a read error. This chain uses TRBV6-1 with TRBJ1-5; D gene uncertain. CDR3 length: 14 amino acids. Germline V gene lookup returns CDR1 MNHNS and CDR2 SASEGT. The CDR3 here is CVSRWAQKNQPQHF. The CDR3 DNA is TGTGTCAGCCGATGGGCGCAGAAAAATCAGCCCCAGCATTTT.

This clone was seen once. The V gene is TRBV4-3, the J gene TRBJ2-7; D possibly corresponds to TRBD2 (6 bases). CDR1 is LGHNA and CDR2 is YSLEER in the germline V gene. The CDR3 has 15 residues. V lost 0 bases to trimming and J lost 0 bases, with 9 bases between them. The CDR3 sequence is CASSQEFGGSYEQYF. Here the CDR3 DNA reads TGCGCCAGCAGCCAAGAGTTCGGGGGCTCCTACGAGCAGTACTTC.

The rearrangement links TRBV7-7 to TRBJ2-6, with no clear D. This CDR3 is built from 18 residues. The V end was cut by 5 bases, the J end by 5 bases, with 22 bases between. The germline CDR1 and CDR2 sequences are SSHAT and FNYEAQ (reference sequence). CDR3 residues: CASSIYSVPQSRANVLTF. CDR3 sequence (DNA): TGTGCCAGCAGCATATACTCAGTGCCACAAAGTCGGGCCAACGTCCTGACTTTC.

V and J are TRBV5-3 and TRBJ2-3; no clear D gene. TRBV5-3 is an ORF; its function is uncertain. The V end lost 5 bases, the J end lost 9 bases, and 4 bases lay between the germline ends. This CDR3 comprises 9 residues. CDR3 amino acids: CARRGTQYF. CDR3 bases: TGTGCCAGAAGAGGAACGCAGTATTTT.

The chain has TRBV7-9 and TRBJ1-2; unclear D gene. Germline V gives CDR1 SEHNR, CDR2 FQNEAQ (reference sequence). This CDR3 spans 14 amino acids. Deletions cut 5 bases from V and 0 bases from J, with 10 bases between. CDR3 bases: TGTGCCAGCAGCCATAAGGGCGCTAACTATGGCTACACCTTC. As protein: CASSHKGANYGYTF.

The V and J genes are TRBV4-2 and TRBJ2-5; possible D gene TRBD2, 5 bases. This CDR3 comprises 14 residues. The germline V gene has CDR1 LGHNA and CDR2 YNFKEQ. The ends were cut back, 4 bases at V and 4 bases at J, with 13 bases in the middle. The CDR3 nucleotides read TGTGCCAGCAGCCCCACGAGCGGCCCAGAGACCCAGTACTTC. Translation gives CASSPTSGPETQYF.